A single sample gave rise to the 26 T cell receptor beta chains below, sequenced in a study of blood T cell repertoires in COVID-19. Here immunoSEQ multiplex PCR was the method, and the copy in TCRdb shows in-frame clones only, minus some. The sample holds roughly 200,000 clones; 80% to 90% are singletons and the top ten take 1.2%. Source material: PBMCs or T cells enriched from blood (not recorded which). The receptor source for this set is a man aged 25 to 45 who had recovered from COVID-19.

The chain carries TRBV10-3 and TRBJ1-2; possibly TRBD1 for D (6 bases). The CDR3 has 16 residues. Trimming stripped 0 bases from V and 1 base from J, with 12 bases between. CDR1 is ENHRY and CDR2 is SYGVKD in the germline V gene. This CDR3 is CAISESRGGYNYGYTF. In DNA, the CDR3 is TGTGCCATCAGTGAGTCGCGAGGGGGTTATAACTATGGCTACACCTTC.

This clone was picked up one time. CDR3 coding DNA: TGTGCCAGCAGCCCGAAGTTGAGCTCCTACAATGAGCAGTTCTTC. Protein product: CASSPKLSSYNEQFF. This rearrangement joins TRBV28 to TRBJ2-1; D not resolved. V lost 6 bases and J 0 bases, leaving 12 bases between the germline ends. CDR1 and CDR2 from the germline V gene are MDHEN and SYDVKM. There are 15 residues in the CDR3.

The J gene is TRBJ2-1, the V gene TRBV28; D ambiguous. Germline V gives CDR1 MDHEN, CDR2 SYDVKM. The CDR3 consists of 12 residues. Trimming left V 5 bases short and J 9 bases short, with 11 bases between. CDR3 coding DNA: TGTGCCAGCAGTCCTGGGTCGGGTGAGCAGTTCTTC. Protein: CASSPGSGEQFF. The full variable domain, rest sourced from reference TRBV28 and TRBJ2-1, is DVKVTQSSRYLVKRTGEKVFLECVQDMDHENMFWYRQDPGLGLRLIYFSYDVKMKEKGDIPEGYSVSREKKERFSLILESASTNQTSMYLCASSPGSGEQFFGPGTRLTVL.

The chain uses TRBV4-3 and TRBJ2-1; 7 nucleotides align to TRBD2. The trim removed 0 bases at V and 7 bases at J, leaving 3 bases unmatched. The germline gives CDR1 LGHNA, CDR2 YSLEER. This CDR3 contains 14 residues. Here the CDR3 DNA reads TGCGCCAGCAGCCAAGATGGGCGGGGGAATGAGCAGTTCTTC. Protein: CASSQDGRGNEQFF.

This sequence joins TRBV19 and TRBJ1-4, with 7 bases identical to TRBD1. J gave up 3 bases and V 5 bases, and 3 bases lay outside the gene matches. This CDR3 spans 14 amino acids. The germline V gene has CDR1 LNHDA and CDR2 SQIVND (reference sequence). Written as DNA, the CDR3 is TGTGCCAGTAGTGACAGGGCGGCTAATGAAAAACTGTTTTTT. Amino acid sequence: CASSDRAANEKLFF.

The chain joins TRBV6-5 to TRBJ2-3; 10 bases map to TRBD2. V shed 10 bases, J shed 0 bases, and the junction held 4 bases outside the gene matches. The CDR3 has 14 residues. The V gene's germline CDR1 is MNHEY and CDR2 SVGAGI. The CDR3 protein is CATQAGGSTDTQYF. The CDR3 region has the DNA TGTGCCACCCAAGCGGGGGGGAGCACAGATACGCAGTATTTT.

In this sample, this clone turned up once. The chain has TRBV5-1 and TRBJ2-3, with D possibly being TRBD2 (5 bases). Germline V gives CDR1 SGHRS, CDR2 YFSETQ. V lost 4 bases and J lost 6, with 24 bases in between. The CDR3 has 17 residues. CDR3 in amino acids: CASSPGLSGLFGDTQYF. CDR3 nucleotides: TGCGCCAGCAGCCCGGGCCTTTCGGGATTGTTCGGTGATACGCAGTATTTT.

Ten or more counts support this clone. The chain carries TRBV28 and TRBJ2-5, with D perhaps TRBD2 (6 bases). The length of the CDR3 is 13 residues. Germline V gene sequence: CDR1 MDHEN, CDR2 SYDVKM. The V end lost 6 bases, the J end lost 2 bases, and 10 bases lay between the germline ends. For the CDR3, the DNA is TGTGCCAGCAGCTCGGAGGGACAAGAGACCCAGTACTTC. This codes for CASSSEGQETQYF.

The V gene is TRBV29-1, the J gene TRBJ1-2; D possibly corresponds to TRBD1 (6 bases). The germline V gene encodes CDR1 SQVTM and CDR2 ANQGSEA. V lost 3 bases to trimming and J lost 4 bases, with 15 bases between them. CDR3 length: 14 amino acids. This chain's CDR3 is CSVDEAGVIYGYTF. The CDR3 coding sequence is TGCAGCGTTGACGAGGCAGGGGTTATCTATGGCTACACCTTC.

The chain links TRBV6-5 to TRBJ1-6; 9 bases are a match to TRBD1. This CDR3 is 16 amino acids long. The germline V gene has CDR1 MNHEY and CDR2 SVGAGI. V was clipped by 4 bases and J by 9 bases; unmatched bases: 10. CDR3 in DNA: TGTGCCAGCAGTTTTCTACAGGGGGCGCTTGGTTCACCCCTCCACTTT. This gives the protein CASSFLQGALGSPLHF.

This chain joins TRBV19 and TRBJ1-2; TRBD1 might be the D (6 bases). Germline CDR1 LNHDA, CDR2 SQIVND (reference sequence). Deletions cut 10 bases from V and 9 bases from J, with 18 bases between. The CDR3 length is 12 residues. The CDR3 DNA follows: TGTGCCACCATACCCTCGGGGGGCCGCTACACCTTC. Its translation is CATIPSGGRYTF.

The CDR3 sequence: CASSLVAGGGEKLFF. CDR3 sequence (DNA): TGTGCCAGCAGCTTAGTAGCAGGGGGAGGTGAAAAACTGTTTTTT. The V gene is TRBV7-8, the J gene TRBJ1-4, with TRBD1 matching 7 bases. With 1 base clipped from V and 7 bases from J, the junction kept 6 bases outside the gene matches. The CDR3 loop spans 15 amino acids. The V gene's germline CDR1 is SGHVS and CDR2 FQNEAQ.

This clone has a single count. The chain is built from TRBV30 and TRBJ1-1; D gene ambiguous. Looked up from germline, CDR1 is GTSNPN and CDR2 is SVGIG (reference sequence). Trimming removed 2 bases from V and 11 bases from J, with 15 bases in between. This CDR3 has 12 residues. The CDR3 DNA sequence: TGTGCCTGGAGTCTCAGCCTGGCCAGGGCTTTCTTT. This codes for CAWSLSLARAFF.

The chain recombines TRBV5-6 with TRBJ1-1; possibly TRBD1 for D (5 bases). Looked up from germline, CDR1 is SGHDT and CDR2 is YYEEEE. CDR3 length: 13 amino acids. V dropped 5 bases and J dropped 5 bases, with 13 bases sitting between them. The CDR3, as DNA: TGTGCCAGCAGTCCATGGGGGGGAACTGAAGCTTTCTTT. Its protein is CASSPWGGTEAFF.

This chain connects TRBV9 to TRBJ2-7, with 8 bases fitting TRBD2. Losses at the gene ends were 6 bases for V and 1 base for J; bases not matched to a gene: 6. CDR3 length: 14 residues. Per the germline V gene, CDR1 is SGDLS and CDR2 is YYNGEE. CDR3 sequence (DNA): TGTGCCAGCACTCGAGCTAGCGGGTCCTACGAGCAGTACTTC. This encodes CASTRASGSYEQYF.

The CDR3 is CASSTWDSSYEQYF. CDR3 bases: TGTGCCAGCAGTACCTGGGACAGCTCCTACGAGCAGTACTTC. This chain connects TRBV6-5 to TRBJ2-7; 7 bases align to TRBD1. The ends lost 5 bases at V and 0 bases at J; junction bases unmatched: 4. Germline CDR1 and CDR2: MNHEY and SVGAGI. The CDR3 length is 14 residues.

The chain is built from TRBV4-1 and TRBJ1-3; weak D call: TRBD1 (6 bases). CDR1 is MGHRA and CDR2 is YSYEKL in the germline V gene. This CDR3 is 16 amino acids long. V lost 0 bases to trimming and J lost 2 bases, with 11 bases between them. CDR3 residues: CASSQERGGAGNTIYF. Here the CDR3 DNA reads TGCGCCAGCAGCCAAGAAAGAGGGGGGGCTGGAAACACCATATATTTT.

V is TRBV9 and J is TRBJ2-7, with D perhaps matching TRBD2 (5 bases). CDR3 size: 16 residues. Between the trimmed V and J ends, which lost 4 bases and 1 base, there was a span of 18 bases. Germline CDR1 and CDR2: SGDLS and YYNGEE. CDR3 DNA sequence: TGTGCCAGCAGCCCAACTACTGGGCGGACTTCCTACGAGCAGTACTTC. Protein sequence: CASSPTTGRTSYEQYF.

V gene TRBV9 combines with J gene TRBJ1-4, with D maybe TRBD1 (6 bases). V dropped 0 bases and J dropped 2 bases, with 8 bases sitting between them. The CDR3 runs 15 residues. Germline V gene data show CDR1 as SGDLS and CDR2 as YYNGEE. The CDR3 DNA is TGTGCCAGCAGCGTAGGTCAGGGGACTAATGAAAAACTGTTTTTT. Translating it yields CASSVGQGTNEKLFF.

The V gene is TRBV7-9, the J gene TRBJ1-4, with D possibly being TRBD1 (6 bases). Trimming stripped 1 base from V and 8 bases from J, with 14 bases between. Per the germline V gene, CDR1 is SEHNR and CDR2 is FQNEAQ (reference sequence). The CDR3 is 15 residues long. CDR3 in DNA: TGTGCCAGCAGCTTAGGTTTGGGGGCTCGAGAAAAACTGTTTTTT. It codes for CASSLGLGAREKLFF.

This sequence joins TRBV6-1 and TRBJ2-7; 9 bases match TRBD1. Germline assignment: CDR1 MNHNS and CDR2 SASEGT. Trimming took 2 bases from V and 4 from J; bases not matched to a gene: 3. The CDR3 has 14 residues. CDR3 loop: CASSEQQGAYEQYF. The CDR3, as DNA: TGTGCCAGCAGTGAACAACAGGGGGCTTACGAGCAGTACTTC.

The gene calls are TRBV7-8 and TRBJ1-5; 8 nucleotides match TRBD1. Germline V gene lookup returns CDR1 SGHVS and CDR2 FQNEAQ. The CDR3 consists of 14 residues. Trimming took 5 bases from V and 4 from J; bases not matched to a gene: 4. CDR3 DNA: TGTGCCAGCAGCCAACGGACAGGGAATCAGCCCCAGCATTTT. Amino acids: CASSQRTGNQPQHF.

The rearrangement links TRBV2 to TRBJ2-5; 8 positions agree with TRBD2. The CDR3 covers 12 residues. Germline V gene sequence: CDR1 SNHLY, CDR2 FYNNEI. Trimming took 8 bases from V and 4 from J; bases not matched to a gene: 3. The CDR3 bases are TGTGCCAGCGGACTAGCCGGAGAGACCCAGTACTTC. Residues: CASGLAGETQYF.

The rearrangement uses TRBV21-1 and TRBJ2-1; no DNA check was done on the table's D call, TRBD2. TRBV21-1 is shown as a pseudogene. This CDR3 region has 15 residues. The CDR3 bases are TGTGCCAGCAGCCCAACTAGCGGGGACTACAATGAGCAGTTCTTC. This translates into CASSPTSGDYNEQFF.

The chain employs TRBV9 and TRBJ1-1, with D tentatively TRBD1 (6 bases). The CDR3 is made up of 13 amino acids. The V and J ends lost 3 bases and 4 bases respectively, with 10 bases between them. CDR1 and CDR2 (germline): SGDLS, YYNGEE. CDR3 sequence reads: CASSGAGVTEAFF. The CDR3 DNA reads as TGTGCCAGCAGCGGGGCAGGGGTCACTGAAGCTTTCTTT.

This sequence joins TRBV7-9 and TRBJ2-2; 12 bases line up with TRBD2. Germline assignment: CDR1 SEHNR and CDR2 FQNEAQ (reference sequence). J was trimmed by 5 bases and V by 5 bases; bases with no gene match: 6. There are 16 residues in the CDR3. The CDR3 DNA reads as TGTGCCAGCAGCCCCCATCTAGCGGGGGGGACCGGGGAGCTGTTTTTT. Protein: CASSPHLAGGTGELFF.